This TCR beta chain was profiled in a study of blood T cell repertoires in COVID-19. Across the study: The analysed material was cDNA or gDNA that came from T cells, B-cell-depleted T cells, or PBMCs.

Authors' data handling: Counts of nucleated cells, estimated from reference gene primer amplification, were obtained. Sequenced by immunoSEQ multiplex PCR; TCRdb stores in-frame clones only, minus some. The DNA gave D and trimming, while V, J and clone size come from that table. Found here are 95,000 or so clones, around 86% of them singletons; the top ten hold under 3.5%. This clonotype originated in a woman in her 70s with acute or convalescent COVID-19. The sequencing input was peripheral blood.

In DNA, the CDR3 is TGTGCCAGTAGCCCGGGAGGACAGGGAGCCTCTGGGGCCAACGTCCTGACTTTC. Encoded protein: CASSPGGQGASGANVLTF. The chain employs TRBV19 and TRBJ2-6; a possible D gene is TRBD1 (8 bases). CDR1 and CDR2 from the germline V gene are LNHDA and SQIVND (reference sequence). The CDR3 spans 18 residues. Trimming removed 6 bases at V and 0 bases at J, with 18 bases between.